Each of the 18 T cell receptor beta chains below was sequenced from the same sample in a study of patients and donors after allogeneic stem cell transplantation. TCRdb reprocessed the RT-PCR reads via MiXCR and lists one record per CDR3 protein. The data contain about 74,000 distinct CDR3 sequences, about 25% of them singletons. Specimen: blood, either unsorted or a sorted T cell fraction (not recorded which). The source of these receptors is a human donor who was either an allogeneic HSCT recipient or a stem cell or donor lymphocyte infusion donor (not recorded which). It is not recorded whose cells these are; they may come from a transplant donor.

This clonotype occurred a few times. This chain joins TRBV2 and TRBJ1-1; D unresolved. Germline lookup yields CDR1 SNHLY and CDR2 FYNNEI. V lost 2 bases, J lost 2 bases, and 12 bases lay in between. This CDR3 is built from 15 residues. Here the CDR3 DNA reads TGTGCCAGCAGTGAATGGCCCCCCGGTAACACTGAAGCTTTCTTT. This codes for CASSEWPPGNTEAFF.

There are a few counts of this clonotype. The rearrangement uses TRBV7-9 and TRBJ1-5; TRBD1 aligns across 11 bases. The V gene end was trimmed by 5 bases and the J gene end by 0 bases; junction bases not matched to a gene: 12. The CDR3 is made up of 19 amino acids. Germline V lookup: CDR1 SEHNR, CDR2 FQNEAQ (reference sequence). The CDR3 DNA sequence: TGTGCCAGCAGCCTCCAGTGGGGGACAGGGGGTTATAGCAATCAGCCCCAGCATTTT. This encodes CASSLQWGTGGYSNQPQHF. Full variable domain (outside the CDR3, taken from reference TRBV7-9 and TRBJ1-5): DTGVSQNPRHKITKRGQNVTFRCDPISEHNRLYWYRQTLGQGPEFLTYFQNEAQLEKSRLLSDRFSAERPKGSFSTLEIQRTEQGDSAMYLCASSLQWGTGGYSNQPQHFGDGTRLSIL.

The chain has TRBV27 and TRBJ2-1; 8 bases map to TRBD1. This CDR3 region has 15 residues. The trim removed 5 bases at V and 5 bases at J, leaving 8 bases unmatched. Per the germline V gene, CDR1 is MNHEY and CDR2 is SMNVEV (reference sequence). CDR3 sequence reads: CASSLRQGMHNEQFF. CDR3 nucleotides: TGTGCCAGCAGTCTTAGACAGGGGATGCACAATGAGCAGTTCTTC.

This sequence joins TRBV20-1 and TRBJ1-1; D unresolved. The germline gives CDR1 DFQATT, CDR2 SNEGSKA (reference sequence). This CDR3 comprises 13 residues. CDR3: CRVGNPMNTEAFF. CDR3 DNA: TGCAGGGTCGGAAATCCTATGAACACTGAAGCTTTCTTT.

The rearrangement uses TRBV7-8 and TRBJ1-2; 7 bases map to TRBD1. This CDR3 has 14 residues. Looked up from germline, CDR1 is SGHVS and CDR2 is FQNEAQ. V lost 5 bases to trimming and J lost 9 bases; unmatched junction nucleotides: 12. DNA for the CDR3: TGTGCCAGCAGCCCTAAGACAGGGAATGGGAGCTACACCTTC. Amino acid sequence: CASSPKTGNGSYTF.

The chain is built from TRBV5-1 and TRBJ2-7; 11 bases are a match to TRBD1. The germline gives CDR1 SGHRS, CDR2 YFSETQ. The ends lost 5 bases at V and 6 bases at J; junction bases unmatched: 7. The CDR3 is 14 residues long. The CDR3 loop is CASSYGQGASEQYF. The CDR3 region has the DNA TGCGCCAGCAGTTATGGACAGGGGGCGTCCGAGCAGTACTTC.

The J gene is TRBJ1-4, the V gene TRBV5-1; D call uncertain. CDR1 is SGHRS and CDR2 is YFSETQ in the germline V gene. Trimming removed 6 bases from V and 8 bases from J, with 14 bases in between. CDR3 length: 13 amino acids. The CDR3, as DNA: TGCGCCAGCACCTACGGAGGGAACGAAAAACTGTTTTTT. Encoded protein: CASTYGGNEKLFF.

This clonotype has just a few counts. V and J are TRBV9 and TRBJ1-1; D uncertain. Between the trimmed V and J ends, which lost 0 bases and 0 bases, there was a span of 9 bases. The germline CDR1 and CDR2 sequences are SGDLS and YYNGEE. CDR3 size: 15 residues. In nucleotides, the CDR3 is TGTGCCAGCAGCGTAGGGGATCTCCTGAACACTGAAGCTTTCTTT. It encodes CASSVGDLLNTEAFF.

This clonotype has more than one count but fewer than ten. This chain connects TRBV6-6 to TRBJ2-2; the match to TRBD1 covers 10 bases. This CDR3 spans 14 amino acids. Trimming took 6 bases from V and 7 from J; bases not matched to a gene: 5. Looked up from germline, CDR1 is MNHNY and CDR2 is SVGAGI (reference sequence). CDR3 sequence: CASSRQGANGELFF. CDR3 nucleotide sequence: TGTGCCAGCAGCCGACAGGGGGCTAACGGGGAGCTGTTTTTT.

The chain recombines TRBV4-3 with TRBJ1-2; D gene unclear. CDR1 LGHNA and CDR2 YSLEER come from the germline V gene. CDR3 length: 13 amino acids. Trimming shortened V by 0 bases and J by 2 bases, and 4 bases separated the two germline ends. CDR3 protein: CASSQDLNYGYTF. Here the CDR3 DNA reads TGCGCCAGCAGCCAAGATTTGAACTATGGCTACACCTTC.

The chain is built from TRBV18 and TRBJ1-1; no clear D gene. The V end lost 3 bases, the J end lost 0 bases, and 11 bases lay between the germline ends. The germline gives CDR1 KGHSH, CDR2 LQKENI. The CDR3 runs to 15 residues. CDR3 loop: CASSPYDSLNTEAFF. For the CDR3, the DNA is TGTGCCAGCTCACCTTACGATAGCCTGAACACTGAAGCTTTCTTT.

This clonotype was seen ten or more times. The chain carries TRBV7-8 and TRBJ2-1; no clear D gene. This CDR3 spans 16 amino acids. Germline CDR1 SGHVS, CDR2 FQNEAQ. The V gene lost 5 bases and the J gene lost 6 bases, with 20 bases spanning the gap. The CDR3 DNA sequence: TGTGCCAGCAGCGCTCGGGCCCGGCTAACCTCCAATGAGCAGTTCTTC. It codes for CASSARARLTSNEQFF. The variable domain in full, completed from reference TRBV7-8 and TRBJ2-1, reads GAGVSQSPRYKVAKRGQDVALRCDPISGHVSLFWYQQALGQGPEFLTYFQNEAQLDKSGLPSDRFFAERPEGSVSTLKIQRTQQEDSAVYLCASSARARLTSNEQFFGPGTRLTVL.

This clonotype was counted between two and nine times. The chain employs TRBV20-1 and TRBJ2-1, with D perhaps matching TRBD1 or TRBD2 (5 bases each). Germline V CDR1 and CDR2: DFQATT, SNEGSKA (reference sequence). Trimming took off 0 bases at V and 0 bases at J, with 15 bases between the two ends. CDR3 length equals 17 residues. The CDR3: CSARDRLPGTSYNEQFF. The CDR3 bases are TGCAGTGCTAGAGATCGTCTTCCCGGGACCTCCTACAATGAGCAGTTCTTC.

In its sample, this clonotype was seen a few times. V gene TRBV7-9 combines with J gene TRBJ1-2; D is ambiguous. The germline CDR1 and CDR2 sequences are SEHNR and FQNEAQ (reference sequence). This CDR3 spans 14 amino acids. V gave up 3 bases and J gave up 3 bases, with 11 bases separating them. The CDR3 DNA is TGTGCCAGCAGCTTCTCGGGATCCGACTATGGCTACACCTTC. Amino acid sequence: CASSFSGSDYGYTF.

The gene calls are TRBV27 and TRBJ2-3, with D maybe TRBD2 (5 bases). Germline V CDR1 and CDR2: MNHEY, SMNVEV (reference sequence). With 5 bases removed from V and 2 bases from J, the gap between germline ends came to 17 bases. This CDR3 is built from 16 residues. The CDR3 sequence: CASSPVGAEHTDTQYF. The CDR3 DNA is TGTGCCAGCAGTCCTGTGGGAGCGGAGCACACAGATACGCAGTATTTT.

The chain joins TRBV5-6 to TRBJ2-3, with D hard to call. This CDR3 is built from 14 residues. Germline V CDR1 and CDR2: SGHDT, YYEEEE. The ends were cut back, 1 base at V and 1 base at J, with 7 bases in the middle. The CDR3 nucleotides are TGTGCCAGCAGCTTGATGGCGGGCACAGATACGCAGTATTTT. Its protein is CASSLMAGTDTQYF.

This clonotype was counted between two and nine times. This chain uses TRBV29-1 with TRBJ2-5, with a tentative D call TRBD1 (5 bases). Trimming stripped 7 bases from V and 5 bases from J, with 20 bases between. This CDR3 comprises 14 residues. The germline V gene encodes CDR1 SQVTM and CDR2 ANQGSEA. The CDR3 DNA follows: TGCAGCGCTTCGGACCCTTGGGGCTTGGAGACCCAGTACTTC. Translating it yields CSASDPWGLETQYF.

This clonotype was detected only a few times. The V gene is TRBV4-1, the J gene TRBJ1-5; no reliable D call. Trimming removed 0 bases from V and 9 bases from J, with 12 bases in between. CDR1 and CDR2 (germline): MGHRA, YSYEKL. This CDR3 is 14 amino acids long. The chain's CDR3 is CASSQDDGSLPQHF. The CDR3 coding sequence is TGCGCCAGCAGCCAAGATGACGGAAGTCTGCCCCAGCATTTT.